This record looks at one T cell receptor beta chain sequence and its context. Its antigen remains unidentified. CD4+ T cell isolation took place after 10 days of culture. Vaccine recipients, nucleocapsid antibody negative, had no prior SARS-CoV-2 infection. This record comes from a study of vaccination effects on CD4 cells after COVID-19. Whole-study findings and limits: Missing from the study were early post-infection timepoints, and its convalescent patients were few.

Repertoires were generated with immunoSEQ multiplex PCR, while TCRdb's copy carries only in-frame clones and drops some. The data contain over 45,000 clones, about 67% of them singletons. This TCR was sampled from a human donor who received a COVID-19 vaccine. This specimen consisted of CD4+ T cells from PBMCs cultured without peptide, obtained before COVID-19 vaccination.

This CDR3 is CASSLGRNIQYF. The CDR3 DNA reads TGTGCCAGCAGCCTCGGCAGGAACATTCAGTACTTC. The gene calls are TRBV11-2 and TRBJ2-4, with no clear D. V was shortened by 5 bases and J by 7 bases, with 9 bases between the two germline ends. This CDR3 comprises 12 residues. Germline CDR1 is SGHAT and CDR2 is FQNNGV. Full variable domain (rest looked up from reference TRBV11-2 and TRBJ2-4): EAGVAQSPRYKIIEKRQSVAFWCNPISGHATLYWYQQILGQGPKLLIQFQNNGVVDDSQLPKDRFSAERLKGVDSTLKIQPAKLEDSAVYLCASSLGRNIQYFGAGTRLSVL.